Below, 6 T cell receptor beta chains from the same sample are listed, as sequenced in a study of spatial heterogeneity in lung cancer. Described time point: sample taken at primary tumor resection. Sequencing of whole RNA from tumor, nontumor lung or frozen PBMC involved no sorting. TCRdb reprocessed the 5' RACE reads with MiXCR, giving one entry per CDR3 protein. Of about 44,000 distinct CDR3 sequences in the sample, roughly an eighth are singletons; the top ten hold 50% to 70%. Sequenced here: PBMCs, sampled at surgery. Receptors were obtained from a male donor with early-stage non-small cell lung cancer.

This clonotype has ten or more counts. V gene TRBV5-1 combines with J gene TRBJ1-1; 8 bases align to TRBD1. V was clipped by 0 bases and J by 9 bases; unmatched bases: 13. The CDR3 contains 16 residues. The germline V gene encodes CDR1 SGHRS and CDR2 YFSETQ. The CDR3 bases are TGCGCCAGCAGCTTGGCCAAAGCCGGGACAGGTAGGAAAGCTTTCTTT. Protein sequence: CASSLAKAGTGRKAFF. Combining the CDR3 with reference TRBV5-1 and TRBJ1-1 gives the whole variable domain KAGVTQTPRYLIKTRGQQVTLSCSPISGHRSVSWYQQTPGQGLQFLFEYFSETQRNKGNFPGRFSGRQFSNSRSEMNVSTLELGDSALYLCASSLAKAGTGRKAFFGQGTRLTVV.

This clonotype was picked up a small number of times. This chain's CDR3 is CATSTSGSFGETQYF. CDR3 DNA: TGTGCCACCTCTACTAGCGGGAGTTTCGGAGAGACCCAGTACTTC. The rearrangement uses TRBV7-9 and TRBJ2-5, with TRBD2 identical over 11 bases. Losses at the gene ends were 10 bases for V and 4 bases for J; bases not matched to a gene: 11. Germline V gene lookup returns CDR1 SEHNR and CDR2 FQNEAQ (reference sequence). The CDR3 is 15 residues long.

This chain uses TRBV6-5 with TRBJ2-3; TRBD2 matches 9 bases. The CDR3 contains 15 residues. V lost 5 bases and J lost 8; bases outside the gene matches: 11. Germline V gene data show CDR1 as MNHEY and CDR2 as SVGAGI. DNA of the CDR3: TGTGCCAGCAGTGTAGCGGGAGCCCGGATGGGTACGCAGTATTTT. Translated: CASSVAGARMGTQYF.

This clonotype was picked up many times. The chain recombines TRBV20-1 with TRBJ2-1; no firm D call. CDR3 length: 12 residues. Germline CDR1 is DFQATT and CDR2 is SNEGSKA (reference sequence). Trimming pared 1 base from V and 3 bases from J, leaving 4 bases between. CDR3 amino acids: CSARGSYNEQFF. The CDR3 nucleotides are TGCAGTGCTAGAGGTAGCTACAATGAGCAGTTCTTC.

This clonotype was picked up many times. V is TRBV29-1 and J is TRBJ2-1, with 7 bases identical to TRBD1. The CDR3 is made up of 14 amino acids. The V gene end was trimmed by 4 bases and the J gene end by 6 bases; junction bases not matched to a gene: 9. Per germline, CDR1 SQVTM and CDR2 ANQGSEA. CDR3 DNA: TGCAGCGTTGCCACAGGGGCTGAGATCAATGAGCAGTTCTTC. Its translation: CSVATGAEINEQFF.

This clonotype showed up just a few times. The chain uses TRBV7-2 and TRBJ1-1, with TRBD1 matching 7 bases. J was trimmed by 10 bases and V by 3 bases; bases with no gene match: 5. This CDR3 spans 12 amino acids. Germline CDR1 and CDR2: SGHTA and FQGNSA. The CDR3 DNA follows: TGTGCCAGCAGCTTTCGACAGGGTCGAGCTTTCTTT. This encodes CASSFRQGRAFF.